A selection of T cell receptor beta chains follows, all from one sample in a study of regulatory T cells in long-lasting Graves disease. TCRdb recomputed calls from the multiplex PCR reads with MiXCR, one row per CDR3 protein. The table includes about 620,000 distinct CDR3 sequences, approximately 15% detected once. This same sample was also taken into another study, of T cells in Graves' hyperthyroidism and ophthalmopathy.

The specimen was peripheral blood mononuclear cells (PBMCs), collected at new diagnosis, from a patient treated with antithyroid drugs. Every receptor here comes from a woman in her twenties or thirties with Graves disease. Both conserved end residues are part of each CDR3.

J: TRBJ2-7
V: TRBV28
CDR3: CASSLPTTQISYEQYF

J: TRBJ1-6
V: TRBV6-1
CDR3: CASAPETGPRNSPLHF

J: TRBJ2-7
V: TRBV20-1
CDR3: CSASRAQKDYEQYF

J: TRBJ2-2
V: TRBV30
CDR3: CAWRLKANTGELFF

J: TRBJ2-7
V: TRBV3-1
CDR3: CASSYQPKYEQYF

J: TRBJ2-3
V: TRBV3-1
CDR3: CASSQRIGTSGRDTQYF

J: TRBJ2-7
V: TRBV20-1
CDR3: CSASADRGDEQYF

J: TRBJ2-7
V: TRBV2
CDR3: CASSEARPPYEQYF

J: TRBJ2-7
V: TRBV15
CDR3: CATSGGTDYEQYF

J: TRBJ1-5
V: TRBV3-1
CDR3: CATGTGDQPQHF

J: TRBJ1-4
V: TRBV20-1
CDR3: CSAPTGATNEKLFF

J: TRBJ2-2
V: TRBV9
CDR3: CASSVATSATGELFF

J: TRBJ2-1
V: TRBV11-1
CDR3: CASSPKASNNEQFF

J: TRBJ2-1
V: TRBV4-2
CDR3: CASSHKLAGKNRGTYNEQFF

J: TRBJ2-7
V: TRBV7-9
CDR3: CASSLAQGAHEQYF

J: TRBJ1-4
V: TRBV12-3/TRBV12-4
CDR3: CASSMLNEKLFF

J: TRBJ1-1
V: TRBV24-1
CDR3: CATSKPGAANTEAFF

J: TRBJ2-5
V: TRBV6-5
CDR3: CASSTSSRDETQYF

J: TRBJ2-5
V: TRBV27
CDR3: CASSPPLRGETQYF

J: TRBJ2-3
V: TRBV29-1
CDR3: CSVPVSGDTQYF

J: TRBJ1-5
V: TRBV29-1
CDR3: CSVVSGDQPQHF

J: TRBJ1-6
V: TRBV12-3/TRBV12-4
CDR3: CASGQYYYNSPLHF

J: TRBJ2-1
V: TRBV6-2/TRBV6-3
CDR3: CASSYSRGRPNEQFF

J: TRBJ2-1
V: TRBV28
CDR3: CASSFQGGPSYNEQFF

J: TRBJ2-3
V: TRBV7-9
CDR3: CASRKSRGREESTDTQCF

J: TRBJ1-5
V: TRBV28
CDR3: CASSLLGQASRYSNQPQHF

J: TRBJ2-7
V: TRBV6-2/TRBV6-3
CDR3: CASRYKSSYEQYF

J: TRBJ2-7
V: TRBV7-3
CDR3: CASSASSGSDYEQYF

J: TRBJ1-2
V: TRBV28
CDR3: CASSLRARGGGGYTF

J: TRBJ2-1
V: TRBV2
CDR3: CASSGLAGGQGEQFF

J: TRBJ2-7
V: TRBV20-1
CDR3: CSARGKAYYEQYF

J: TRBJ2-3
V: TRBV19
CDR3: CASSFGLATSDTQYF

J: TRBJ2-7
V: TRBV19
CDR3: CASSSVPGQSYEQYF

J: TRBJ1-4
V: TRBV12-3/TRBV12-4
CDR3: CASNPGAASEKLLF

J: TRBJ2-5
V: TRBV28
CDR3: CASSSVLSKTQYF

J: TRBJ1-5
V: TRBV6-2/TRBV6-3
CDR3: CASSYSGTGASNQPQHF

J: TRBJ2-3
V: TRBV5-1
CDR3: CASRDLELADTQYF

J: TRBJ2-1
V: TRBV6-1
CDR3: CASRPRGGGSYNEQLF

J: TRBJ1-3
V: TRBV10-3
CDR3: CAIQGTGNTIYF

J: TRBJ2-6
V: TRBV5-1
CDR3: CASSFPFSGANVLTF

J: TRBJ2-4
V: TRBV3-1
CDR3: CASSDTGTSVFNIQYF

J: TRBJ2-7
V: TRBV11-2
CDR3: CASSLSGLTYEQYF

J: TRBJ2-7
V: TRBV20-1
CDR3: CSAYGLAAYEQYF

J: TRBJ2-7
V: TRBV12-3/TRBV12-4
CDR3: CASSQAGQGFYEQYF

J: TRBJ1-1
V: TRBV6-1
CDR3: CASSEVWNYRPEAFF

J: TRBJ2-5
V: TRBV3-1
CDR3: CASSQYGRAQGQETQYF